This TCR beta chain was documented in a study of blood T cell repertoires in COVID-19. Across the study: COVID-19 samples, acute and convalescent, were from the United States, Italy and Spain. The cDNA or gDNA used as material had been derived from T cells, B-cell-depleted T cells, or PBMCs.

The CDR3 covers 15 residues. Trimming removed 1 base at V and 5 bases at J, with 14 bases between. Germline CDR1 and CDR2: LGHNT and FRNRAP. This table comes from immunoSEQ multiplex PCR, and its TCRdb copy is limited to in-frame clones, with some not included. The sample yields 150,000 to 200,000 clones, about 88% seen once. This chain connects TRBV12-5 to TRBJ2-5; TRBD1 might be the D (6 bases). This sequence originates from a man aged 45-60 years who had recovered from COVID-19. The specimen sequenced was peripheral blood. Here the CDR3 DNA reads TGTGCTAGTGGTTTGGGACAGGCAGTTGGGGAGACCCAGTACTTC. Encoded protein: CASGLGQAVGETQYF.